The T cell receptor (beta chain) described here comes from a study of T cell responses to AZD1222 COVID-19 vaccine. Comments on this clone: What it binds is not known. Other DNA variants within this sample encode the same CDR3.

The table came from immunoSEQ multiplex PCR; TCRdb's copy has only in-frame clones and leaves some out. Of over 90,000 clones in the sample, roughly 92% are singletons; the top ten hold roughly 3.1%. The CDR3 has 12 amino acids. Trimming removed 1 base from V and 4 bases from J, with 4 bases in between. Germline-derived CDR1 and CDR2 are LGHDT and YNNKEL (reference sequence). Study outcomes and limitations: Among spike-specific TCRs, nearly half reportedly target unmutated variant regions. Sampled repertoires all dated from after the peak T cell response.

The J gene is TRBJ2-5, the V gene TRBV3-1 (or the pseudogene TRBV3-2); D is uncertain. The starting material was peripheral blood, obtained 28 days after the second AZD1222 dose. This clonotype originated in an adult who received the AZD1222 COVID-19 vaccine. The CDR3 nucleotides are TGTGCCAGCAGCCAAGTCCGAGAGACCCAGTACTTC. This encodes CASSQVRETQYF.